Reported below is one T cell receptor beta chain. Antigen specificity is unknown. These data are taken from a study of T cells in Graves' hyperthyroidism and ophthalmopathy. CDR3 length equals 14 residues. J lost 3 bases, V lost 4 bases, and 3 bases had no gene match. Germline CDR1 is SGHTA and CDR2 is FQGNSA. Lactation, pregnancy, other autoimmune disease or uncontrolled infection excluded patients. Diagnostic decisions used clinical symptoms, serum thyroxine and TRAb, thyroid ultrasound and orbital computed tomography. The PBMCs were sourced from fresh peripheral blood (10 ml). Amplification targeted TCR beta CDR3 regions from RNA transcripts. A set of HTBI primers served as the primers for a first-round RT-PCR of the TCR CDR3. TCRdb ran MiXCR on the multiplex PCR reads and lists one entry per CDR3 protein. The top ten clones hold 49% of a sample with about 340,000 distinct CDR3 sequences, 15% to 20% of them seen once.

Study findings and constraints: The majority of expanded thyroid clonotypes above 0.001 also appeared in blood.

The J gene is TRBJ1-5, the V gene TRBV7-2; 7 bases map to TRBD1. Sequenced: blood. This TCR came from a woman between 45 and 60 years old with Graves' hyperthyroidism. CDR3 in DNA: TGTGCCAGCAGCTCGACAGGGAACAATCAGCCCCAGCATTTT. Translating gives CASSSTGNNQPQHF.